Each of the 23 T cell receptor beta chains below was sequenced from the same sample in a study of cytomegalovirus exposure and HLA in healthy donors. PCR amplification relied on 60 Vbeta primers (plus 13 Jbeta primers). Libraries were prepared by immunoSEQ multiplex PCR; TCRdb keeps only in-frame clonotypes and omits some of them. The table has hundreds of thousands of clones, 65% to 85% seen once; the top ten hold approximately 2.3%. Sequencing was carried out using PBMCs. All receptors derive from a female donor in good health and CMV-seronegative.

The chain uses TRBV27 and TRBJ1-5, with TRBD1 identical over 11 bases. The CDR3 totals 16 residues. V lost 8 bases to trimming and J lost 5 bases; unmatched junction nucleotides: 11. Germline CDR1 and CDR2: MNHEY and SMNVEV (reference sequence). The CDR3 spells CASRPGTGGVHQPQHF. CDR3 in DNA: TGTGCCAGCCGACCGGGGACAGGGGGTGTGCATCAGCCCCAGCATTTT.

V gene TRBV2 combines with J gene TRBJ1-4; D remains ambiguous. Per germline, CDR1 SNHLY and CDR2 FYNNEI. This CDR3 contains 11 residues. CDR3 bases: TGTGCGAGCCCATCGGCGGTCGCACAGTTTTTT. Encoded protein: CASPSAVAQFF.

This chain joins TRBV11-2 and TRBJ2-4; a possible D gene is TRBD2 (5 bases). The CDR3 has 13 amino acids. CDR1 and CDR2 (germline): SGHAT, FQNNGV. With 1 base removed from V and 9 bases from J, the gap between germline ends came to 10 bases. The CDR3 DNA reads TGTGCCAGCAGCTTAGTTCTCACTAGCATTCAGTACTTC. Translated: CASSLVLTSIQYF.

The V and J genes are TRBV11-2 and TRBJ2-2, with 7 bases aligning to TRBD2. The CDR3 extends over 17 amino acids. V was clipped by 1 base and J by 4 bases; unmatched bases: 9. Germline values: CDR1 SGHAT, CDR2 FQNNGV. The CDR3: CASSLATTSSGTGELFF. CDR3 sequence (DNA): TGTGCCAGCAGCTTAGCTACGACTAGCTCTGGCACCGGGGAGCTGTTTTTT.

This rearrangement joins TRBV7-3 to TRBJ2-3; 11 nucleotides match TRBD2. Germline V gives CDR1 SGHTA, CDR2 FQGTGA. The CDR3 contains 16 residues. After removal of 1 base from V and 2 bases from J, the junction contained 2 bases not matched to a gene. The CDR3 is CASSLRLAGTTDTQYF. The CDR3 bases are TGTGCCAGCAGCTTAAGACTAGCGGGAACCACAGATACGCAGTATTTT.

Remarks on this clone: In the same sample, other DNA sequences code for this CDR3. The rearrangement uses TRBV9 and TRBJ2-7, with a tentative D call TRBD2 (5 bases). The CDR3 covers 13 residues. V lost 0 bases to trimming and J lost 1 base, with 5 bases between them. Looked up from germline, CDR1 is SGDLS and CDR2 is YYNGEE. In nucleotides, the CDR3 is TGTGCCAGCAGCGTAGGGGAGTCCTACGAGCAGTACTTC. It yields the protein CASSVGESYEQYF.

CDR3 region: CASSPRGEGTEAFF. The CDR3 coding sequence is TGTGCCAGCAGCCCCAGGGGCGAGGGCACTGAAGCTTTCTTT. This chain uses TRBV28 with TRBJ1-1; D is perhaps TRBD1 (6 bases). Germline-derived CDR1 and CDR2 are MDHEN and SYDVKM. V lost 6 bases to trimming and J lost 4 bases, with 15 bases between them. The CDR3 has 14 residues.

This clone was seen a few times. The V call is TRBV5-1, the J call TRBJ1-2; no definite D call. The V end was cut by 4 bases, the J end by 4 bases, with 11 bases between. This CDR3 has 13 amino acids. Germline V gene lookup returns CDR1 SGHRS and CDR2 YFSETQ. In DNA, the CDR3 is TGCGCCAGCAGCCCTAGAGAGGCCTATGGCTACACCTTC. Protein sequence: CASSPREAYGYTF.

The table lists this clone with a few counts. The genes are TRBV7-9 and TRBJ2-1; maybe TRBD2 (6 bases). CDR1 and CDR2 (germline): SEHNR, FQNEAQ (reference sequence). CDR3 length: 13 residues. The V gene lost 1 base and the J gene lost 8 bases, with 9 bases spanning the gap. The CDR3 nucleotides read TGTGCCAGCAGCTTAGACGGGAGTGATGAGCAGTTCTTC. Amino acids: CASSLDGSDEQFF.

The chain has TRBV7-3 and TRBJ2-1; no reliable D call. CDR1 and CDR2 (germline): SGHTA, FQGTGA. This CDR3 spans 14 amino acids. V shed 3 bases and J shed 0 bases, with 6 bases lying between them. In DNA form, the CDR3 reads TGTGCCAGCAGCTTCGCTAGCTCCTACAATGAGCAGTTCTTC. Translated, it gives CASSFASSYNEQFF.

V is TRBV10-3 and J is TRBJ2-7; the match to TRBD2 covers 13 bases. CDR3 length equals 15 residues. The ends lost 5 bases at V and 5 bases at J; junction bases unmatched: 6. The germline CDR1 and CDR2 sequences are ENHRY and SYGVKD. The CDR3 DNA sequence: TGTGCCATCAGTACCGGGACTAGCGGGAATGACGAGCAGTACTTC. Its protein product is CAISTGTSGNDEQYF.

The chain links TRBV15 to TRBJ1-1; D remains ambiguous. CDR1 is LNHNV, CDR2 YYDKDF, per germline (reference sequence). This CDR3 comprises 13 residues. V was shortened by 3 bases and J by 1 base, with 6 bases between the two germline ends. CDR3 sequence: CATSSWRNTEAFF. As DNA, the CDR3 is TGTGCCACCAGCAGTTGGAGGAACACTGAAGCTTTCTTT.

In nucleotides, the CDR3 is TGTGCCAGCGCCAGGACTAGCGGGAGCTATGAGCAGTTCTTC. Translated, it gives CASARTSGSYEQFF. The J gene is TRBJ2-1, the V gene TRBV9; 13 bases agree with TRBD2. Trimming took 7 bases from V and 8 from J; bases not matched to a gene: 6. The germline V gene encodes CDR1 SGDLS and CDR2 YYNGEE. The CDR3 has 14 residues.

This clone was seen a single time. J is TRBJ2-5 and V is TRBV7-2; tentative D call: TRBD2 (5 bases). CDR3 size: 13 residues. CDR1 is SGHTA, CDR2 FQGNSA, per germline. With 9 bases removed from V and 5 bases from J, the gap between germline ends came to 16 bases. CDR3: CASCVQLGETQYF. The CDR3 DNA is TGTGCCAGTTGCGTCCAACTAGGGGAGACCCAGTACTTC.

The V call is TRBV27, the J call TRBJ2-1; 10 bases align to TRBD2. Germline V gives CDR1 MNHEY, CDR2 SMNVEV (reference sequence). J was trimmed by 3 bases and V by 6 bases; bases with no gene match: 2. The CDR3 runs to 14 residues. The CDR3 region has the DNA TGTGCCAGCAGAATAGCGGGAGGCTACAATGAGCAGTTCTTC. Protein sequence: CASRIAGGYNEQFF.

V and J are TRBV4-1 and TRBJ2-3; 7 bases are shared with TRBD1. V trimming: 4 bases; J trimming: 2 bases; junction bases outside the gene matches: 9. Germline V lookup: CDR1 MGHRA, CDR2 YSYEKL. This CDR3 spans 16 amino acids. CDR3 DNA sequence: TGCGCCAGCAGCCCCCGACAGGGTGAAGTCACAGATACGCAGTATTTT. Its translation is CASSPRQGEVTDTQYF.

CDR3 amino acids: CAWSPSGGLPLSGANVLTF. The DNA of the CDR3 is TGTGCCTGGAGCCCTTCAGGGGGCCTCCCCCTGTCTGGGGCCAACGTCCTGACTTTC. V usage is TRBV30 and J usage is TRBJ2-6; TRBD1 aligns across 8 bases. Germline lookup yields CDR1 GTSNPN and CDR2 SVGIG (reference sequence). Unmatched junction bases numbered 14, after V lost 3 bases and J lost 1 base. The CDR3 loop spans 19 amino acids.

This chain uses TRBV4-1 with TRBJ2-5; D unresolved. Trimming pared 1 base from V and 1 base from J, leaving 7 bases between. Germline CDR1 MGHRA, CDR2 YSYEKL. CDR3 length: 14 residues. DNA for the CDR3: TGCGCCAGCAGCCAAGTACAAATCCAAGAGACCCAGTACTTC. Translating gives CASSQVQIQETQYF.

The DNA for the CDR3 is TGTGCCAGTGCCCGCGGGGGGAACACCGGGGAGCTGTTTTTT. Encoded protein: CASARGGNTGELFF. The rearrangement uses TRBV6-6 and TRBJ2-2, with 7 bases fitting TRBD2. Germline V lookup: CDR1 MNHNY, CDR2 SVGAGI (reference sequence). The CDR3 has 14 amino acids. V trimming: 9 bases; J trimming: 1 base; junction bases outside the gene matches: 5.

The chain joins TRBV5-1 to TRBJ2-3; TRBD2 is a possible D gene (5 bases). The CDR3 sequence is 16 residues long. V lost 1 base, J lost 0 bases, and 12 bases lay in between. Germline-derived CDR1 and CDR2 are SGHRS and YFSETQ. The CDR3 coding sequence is TGCGCCAGCAGCTTGACACCAGCGGAGAGCACAGATACGCAGTATTTT. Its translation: CASSLTPAESTDTQYF. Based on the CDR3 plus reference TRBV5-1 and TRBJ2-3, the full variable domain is KAGVTQTPRYLIKTRGQQVTLSCSPISGHRSVSWYQQTPGQGLQFLFEYFSETQRNKGNFPGRFSGRQFSNSRSEMNVSTLELGDSALYLCASSLTPAESTDTQYFGPGTRLTVL.

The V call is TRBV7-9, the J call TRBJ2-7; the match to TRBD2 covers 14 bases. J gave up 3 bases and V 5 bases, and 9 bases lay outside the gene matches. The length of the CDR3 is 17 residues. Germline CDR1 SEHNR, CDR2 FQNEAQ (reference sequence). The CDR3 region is CASSPTGTSGRSYEQYF. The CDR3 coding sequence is TGTGCCAGCAGCCCTACCGGGACTAGCGGGAGAAGCTACGAGCAGTACTTC.

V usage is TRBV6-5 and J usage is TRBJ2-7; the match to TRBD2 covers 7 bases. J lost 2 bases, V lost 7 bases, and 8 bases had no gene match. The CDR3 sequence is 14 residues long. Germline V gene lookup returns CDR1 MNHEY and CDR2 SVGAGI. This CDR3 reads CASTPYGRPYEQYF. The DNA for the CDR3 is TGTGCCAGCACCCCGTACGGGAGGCCCTACGAGCAGTACTTC.

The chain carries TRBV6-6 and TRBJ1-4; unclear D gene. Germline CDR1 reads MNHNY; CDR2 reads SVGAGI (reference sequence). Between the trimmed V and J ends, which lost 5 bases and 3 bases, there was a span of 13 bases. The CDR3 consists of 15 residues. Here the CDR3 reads CASSRREFPNEKLFF. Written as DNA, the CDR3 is TGTGCCAGCAGTCGCCGCGAGTTCCCTAATGAAAAACTGTTTTTT.